Listed below are T cell receptor beta chains from one sample, sequenced in a study of T cell responses to AZD1222 COVID-19 vaccine. Sequencing used immunoSEQ multiplex PCR; TCRdb keeps in-frame clones, though not all of them. This sample has over 150,000 clones, with about 86% found just once. This sample comprised peripheral blood, obtained on day 0 of AZD1222 vaccination. These receptors all come from an adult in good health. Both conserved end residues are part of each CDR3. A D gene is named only where the DNA matches it firmly. Rows give clone size only sometimes, using once, few, many, or a class for an expanded clone.

14	TRBV13	TRBD2	-	TRBJ2-1	CASSRTGGLNEQFF	TGTGCCAGCAGCCGGACGGGGGGGCTCAATGAGCAGTTCTTC
13	TRBV9	-	-	TRBJ1-5	CASSVGEGQPQHF	TGTGCCAGCAGCGTAGGGGAGGGACAGCCCCAGCATTTT
19	TRBV7-6	TRBD2	-	TRBJ2-3	CASSSRGGVAGGSADTQYF	TGTGCCAGCAGCTCCCGAGGGGGAGTAGCGGGAGGGTCCGCAGATACGCAGTATTTT
14	TRBV30	-	-	TRBJ2-1	CAWSGTPTYNEQFF	TGTGCCTGGTCCGGGACACCAACCTACAATGAGCAGTTCTTC
14	TRBV27	-	-	TRBJ2-5	CASSSRTGPETQYF	TGTGCCAGCAGTTCAAGAACAGGGCCAGAGACCCAGTACTTC
14	TRBV5-1	TRBD2	-	TRBJ2-7	CASRRRGSSYEQYF	TGCGCCAGCAGAAGGCGGGGGAGCTCCTACGAGCAGTACTTC
14	TRBV5-6	-	-	TRBJ1-6	CASSLARINSPLHF	TGTGCCAGCAGCTTGGCCAGGATCAATTCACCCCTCCACTTT
14	TRBV7-2	TRBD1	-	TRBJ2-1	CASSTRTGTAEQFF	TGTGCCAGCAGCACACGGACAGGTACTGCTGAGCAGTTCTTC
14	TRBV9	-	-	TRBJ2-7	CASSVAATYGEQYF	TGTGCCAGCAGCGTAGCGGCGACGTACGGCGAGCAGTACTTC
13	TRBV7-2	-	-	TRBJ1-1	CASSNTGGSEAFF	TGTGCCAGCAGCAATACGGGAGGGTCTGAAGCTTTCTTT
16	TRBV7-2	TRBD1	-	TRBJ2-2	CASSLVGTGRTGELFF	TGTGCCAGCAGCTTAGTAGGGACAGGGCGCACCGGGGAGCTGTTTTTT
16	TRBV7-3	TRBD2	few	TRBJ2-7	CASSLMPSGNSYEQYF	TGTGCCAGCAGCTTAATGCCTAGCGGCAACTCCTACGAGCAGTACTTC
15	TRBV2	TRBD1	-	TRBJ1-1	CASSFLDRGRTEAFF	TGTGCCAGCAGTTTTCTTGACAGGGGGCGCACTGAAGCTTTCTTT
15	TRBV5-1	TRBD1	-	TRBJ2-3	CASSFEGQGTDTQYF	TGCGCCAGCAGCTTTGAGGGACAGGGGACAGATACGCAGTATTTT
16	TRBV5-4	TRBD1	-	TRBJ1-1	CASSAPGGAGSLEAFF	TGTGCCAGCAGCGCACCAGGGGGCGCAGGTTCCCTTGAAGCTTTCTTT
14	TRBV12-5	-	-	TRBJ1-1	CASGSAGKNTEAFF	TGTGCTAGTGGTTCAGCCGGGAAGAACACTGAAGCTTTCTTT
12	TRBV7-9	-	-	TRBJ2-2	CASSPNTGELFF	TGTGCCAGCAGCCCGAATACCGGGGAGCTGTTTTTT
15	TRBV19	-	once	TRBJ2-2	CASSIGRVGTGELFF	TGTGCCAGTAGTATTGGCAGGGTTGGGACCGGGGAGCTGTTTTTT
16	TRBV10-2	TRBD1	-	TRBJ1-4	CASLDRDRSTNEKLFF	TGCGCCAGCCTGGACCGGGACAGATCAACTAATGAAAAACTGTTTTTT
16	TRBV11-3	-	-	TRBJ2-7	CASSPPPRGVSYEQYF	TGTGCCAGCAGCCCGCCGCCCAGGGGGGTATCCTACGAGCAGTACTTC
11	TRBV15	-	-	TRBJ1-4	CATLGDEKLFF	TGTGCCACCCTCGGGGATGAAAAACTGTTTTTT
14	TRBV5-1	TRBD1	-	TRBJ2-7	CASSFAQGDYEQYF	TGCGCCAGCAGCTTTGCACAGGGGGACTACGAGCAGTACTTC
16	TRBV5-1	-	-	TRBJ1-6	CASNVDESSYNSPLHF	TGCGCCAGCAACGTTGATGAGAGCTCCTATAATTCACCCCTCCACTTT
15	TRBV7-3	TRBD1	-	TRBJ1-1	CASNPTGGKNTEAFF	TGTGCCAGCAACCCGACAGGGGGGAAGAACACTGAAGCTTTCTTT
17	TRBV29-1	TRBD2	-	TRBJ2-1	CSVIGLAELISYNEQFF	TGCAGCGTGATAGGACTAGCGGAACTTATCTCCTACAATGAGCAGTTCTTC
14	TRBV5-6	TRBD1	-	TRBJ1-5	CASSFGQGVQPQHF	TGTGCCAGCAGCTTCGGACAGGGGGTCCAGCCCCAGCATTTT
12	TRBV7-2	-	-	TRBJ2-2	CASSLTTGELFF	TGTGCCAGCAGCTTAACAACCGGGGAGCTGTTTTTT
14	TRBV29-1	-	-	TRBJ1-6	CSFRDGGIGSPLHF	TGCAGCTTCCGGGACGGTGGTATTGGATCACCCCTCCACTTT
14	TRBV2	TRBD1	once	TRBJ1-6	CASSETGLPSPLHF	TGTGCCAGCAGTGAGACAGGGCTTCCTTCACCCCTCCACTTT
16	TRBV6-1	-	few	TRBJ2-7	CASSEFAGGTIYEQYF	TGTGCCAGCAGTGAATTCGCCGGCGGCACTATTTACGAGCAGTACTTC
12	TRBV12-5	-	once	TRBJ1-1	CASGRGNTEAFF	TGTGCTAGTGGTCGGGGAAACACTGAAGCTTTCTTT
13	TRBV20-1	TRBD2	few	TRBJ2-7	CSASSGGGYEQYF	TGCAGTGCTAGTAGCGGGGGTGGGTACGAGCAGTACTTC
16	TRBV19	-	-	TRBJ1-2	CASSIDRRGRSEGYTF	TGTGCCAGTAGTATAGATCGAAGAGGGCGGTCGGAGGGCTACACCTTC
17	TRBV7-3	TRBD1	once	TRBJ2-1	CASSLPGGRGRYNEQFF	TGTGCCAGCAGCTTACCCGGGGGCAGGGGGCGTTACAATGAGCAGTTCTTC
19	TRBV27	-	once	TRBJ1-1	CASSLFGVGAVGGSAEAFF	TGTGCCAGCAGTTTATTTGGGGTCGGAGCAGTCGGGGGAAGTGCTGAAGCTTTCTTT
14	TRBV6-5	-	-	TRBJ2-1	CASSYSTFYNEQFF	TGTGCCAGCAGTTACTCAACATTCTACAATGAGCAGTTCTTC
11	TRBV29-1	-	-	TRBJ2-7	CSVGSGSEQYF	TGCAGCGTTGGATCCGGGTCCGAGCAGTACTTC
14	TRBV4-2	-	-	TRBJ2-3	CASSQEARTDTQYF	TGTGCCAGCAGCCAAGAAGCCCGCACAGATACGCAGTATTTT
17	TRBV28	TRBD2	-	TRBJ2-7	CASSLSGLAGGRYEQYF	TGTGCCAGCAGTTTAAGCGGACTAGCGGGAGGTCGCTACGAGCAGTACTTC